Given below is one T cell receptor beta chain in context. Its antigen is not yet known. No base-level quality is on record; no much larger clone is a single base apart. Sequencer: Illumina HiSeq 2000. Multiplex PCR amplification was used to build the TCR beta chain libraries. The amplified TCR beta chain products were analyzed by high-throughput sequencing. The public sequencing data were trimmed at Q25 with fastp and processed into clonotypes with MiXCR by TCRdb, which kept only in-frame beta chains. Identical CDR3 protein sequences are pooled into one entry, listed with their most common genes and DNA. This sample is represented by roughly 220,000 distinct CDR3 sequences; 30% to 35% of them were singletons. The ten largest clonotypes hold 3.6% of the sample. Measured from the cysteine to the phenylalanine, the CDR3 is 14 residues long. The entry retains the CDR3 DNA only, 42 bases that are in frame from base 1. For CDR1 and CDR2, the germline V gene lists SNHLY and FYNNEI.

The lymph node samples were taken from the axillary draining lymph nodes of breast cancer patients. This specimen belongs to a study of breast tumors, draining lymph nodes, adjacent tissues (dated by TCRdb to the mid-2010s). A note on the overall study: In breast cancer patients, the study compared the TCR beta repertoires of tumor, adjacent nontumor tissue and axillary lymph nodes. In human breast cancer, the study set out to evaluate how tumor, surrounding tissue and draining lymph node repertoires relate to one another and whether T cells may move between these sites.

Results the study describes overall, beyond this receptor: Tumor T-cell repertoires showed less diversity than lymph node repertoires and more diversity than nontumor tissue repertoires, and tumor T-cell repertoires showed preferential V and J gene usage. Rather than being directly demonstrated, the conclusion that tumor T cells originate in lymph nodes was presented as consistent with a hypothesis. The data were considered consistent with most tumor T cells being derived from the lymph node and subsequently expanding within tumor tissue. Tumor and nontumor tissue repertoires were found to be significantly more similar in luminal-like than in basal-like breast cancer.

The source material was axillary lymph node tissue. Recombination joined TRBV2 with TRBJ2-2; matching of 6 bases hints at TRBD1 as the D gene. This TCR came from a female donor with breast cancer. Some clones in this sample may be carry-over from other donors' samples. CDR3 region: CATSTGLNTGELFF. The bases read TGTGCTACCTCGACAGGCCTGAACACCGGGGAGCTGTTTTTT.